The present entry profiles one T cell receptor (beta chain) with its context. It lacks a known antigen. No per-base quality is available; no much larger clone lies one base away. TCRbeta CDR3 regions were amplified from genomic DNA using the immunoSEQ Assay, a bias-controlled multiplex PCR. The study's own analysis went as follows. The number of nucleated cells in each sample was estimated by amplification of reference gene primers within the assay. To quantify the absolute abundance of each unique TCRbeta CDR3 rearrangement, sequence reads were collapsed and filtered. For each sample, productive Simpson clonality was calculated as the square root of Simpson's diversity index across productive rearrangements. Sourced from immuneACCESS, this table was stored by TCRdb with only in-frame sequences that have V and J called. A share of the clones is absent; for the studies checked, an unresolved V gene accounts for under half, and the remainder has no known explanation. V, J and clone size derive from that table, while D and trimming were established from the DNA sequence. The sample has 130,000 or so clones on record, more than 75% of them singletons. The ten largest clones represent roughly 8% of the sample.

Each collaborating institution followed its own protocols to collect whole blood in K2EDTA tubes. For TCRbeta analysis, collaborators shipped samples as frozen whole blood, isolated PBMCs, or DNA extracted from either of those sample types. The source of the sample is a study of blood T cell repertoires in COVID-19 (dated by TCRdb to 2018 to 2020). In terms of the full investigation: Collaborator samples came from the United States, Italy and Spain and covered acute and convalescent phases of COVID-19. The prospective study material was composed of cDNA or gDNA derived from T cells, B-cell-depleted T cells, or PBMCs. The dataset comprised deeply sampled blood TCRbeta repertoires from subjects exposed to, actively infected with, or recovered from COVID-19. The repertoires were made available in a free public database intended to serve as a resource for research on the immune response to SARS-CoV-2. The samples were drawn from two sources: the first 160 participants of the ongoing ImmuneRACE study, and 1,000 to 1,500 subjects contributed by 6 global collaborators. A de-identified subject ID, COVID-19 status, age in years and sex were almost always included in the sample metadata. Where available, HLA class I and class II types were obtained from metadata supplied by the sample provider rather than from assay-based typing. Beyond this particular receptor, the publication reports: How much clinical and demographic metadata was included differed by source and by participant, and the metadata was provided uncurated.

From the cysteine through the phenylalanine, the CDR3 covers 15 amino acids. The kept DNA is CDR3 alone, 45 bases in frame from the first base. Trimmed from V: 3 bases; trimmed from J: 0 bases; junction bases lacking a gene match: 1. CDR1 SGHNT and CDR2 YYREEE were looked up in the germline V gene (reference sequence). The sequence is built from TRBV5-4 and TRBJ2-7; 12 of the junction bases match TRBD2. This sequence was found in a man aged 50-59 years with acute or convalescent COVID-19. The source material was peripheral blood. In nucleotides, the sequence is TGTGCCAGCAGCTCGACTAGCGGGAGCTCCTACGAGCAGTACTTC. Its protein reads: CASSSTSGSSYEQYF.